This T cell receptor beta chain derives from a study of blood T cell repertoires in COVID-19. Study-level background: Some COVID-19 samples were acute and others convalescent; all came from the United States, Italy and Spain. T cells, B-cell-depleted T cells, or PBMCs supplied cDNA or gDNA.

Original data processing: Scientists estimated how many nucleated cells there were by amplifying reference gene primers. Generated by immunoSEQ multiplex PCR, the TCRdb table keeps only in-frame clones and is missing some. The DNA was the basis for D and trimming; V, J and clone size are from that table. The sample includes about 77,000 clones, 90% of them seen just once. Germline loops: CDR1 MNHEY, CDR2 SVGEGT. The CDR3 totals 15 residues. V was pared by 0 bases and J by 4 bases, with 0 bases of the junction left unmatched. Sequenced: peripheral blood. The receptor comes from a woman older than 75 with active or convalescent COVID-19. This chain uses TRBV6-2 or TRBV6-3 with TRBJ2-7, with TRBD2 matching 13 bases. CDR3 sequence: CASSYSGLAGYEQYF. The DNA of the CDR3 is TGTGCCAGCAGTTACTCGGGACTAGCGGGGTACGAGCAGTACTTC.